Sequencing of this TCR beta chain was carried out in a study of graft-versus-host responses after intestinal transplantation. Produced via immunoSEQ multiplex PCR; TCRdb's table is partial and in-frame only. This table holds some 25,000 clones, more than 90% found once. This clone was detected only a few times. The sample here was PBMCs, taken about 41 days after intestinal transplant. This receptor was obtained from a human patient who received an intestinal transplant, so some T cells may come from the graft donor.

The CDR3 bases are TGCGCCAGCAGCATACGGACTAGCGGGACCAATGAGCAGTTCTTC. Residues: CASSIRTSGTNEQFF. The V gene is TRBV5-1, the J gene TRBJ2-1; 12 positions match TRBD2. The CDR3 is 15 residues long. Germline trimming cut 4 bases from V and 6 bases from J; bases unmatched to any gene: 5. Germline V gene sequence: CDR1 SGHRS, CDR2 YFSETQ.